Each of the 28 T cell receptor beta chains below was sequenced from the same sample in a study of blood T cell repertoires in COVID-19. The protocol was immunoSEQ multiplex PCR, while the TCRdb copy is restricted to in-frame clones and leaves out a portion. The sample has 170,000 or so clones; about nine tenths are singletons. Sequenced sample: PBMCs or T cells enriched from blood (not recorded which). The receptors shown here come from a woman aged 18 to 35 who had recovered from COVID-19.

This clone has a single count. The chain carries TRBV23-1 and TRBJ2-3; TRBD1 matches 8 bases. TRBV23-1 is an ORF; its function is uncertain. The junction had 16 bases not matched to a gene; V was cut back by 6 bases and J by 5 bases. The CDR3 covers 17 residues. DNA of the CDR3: TGCGCCAGCAGAAACTCCCTCGAACAGGGGGACGTAGATACGCAGTATTTT. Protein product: CASRNSLEQGDVDTQYF.

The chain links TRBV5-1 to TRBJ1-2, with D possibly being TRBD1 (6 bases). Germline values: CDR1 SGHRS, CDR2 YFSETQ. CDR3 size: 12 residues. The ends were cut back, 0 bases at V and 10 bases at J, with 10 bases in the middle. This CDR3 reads CASSLGDNTYTF. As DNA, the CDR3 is TGCGCCAGCAGCTTGGGGGACAATACCTACACCTTC.

CDR3 coding DNA: TGTGCCAGCAGCCTATCCTGGGCGGGAGGAGCCTACGAGCAGTACTTC. Protein: CASSLSWAGGAYEQYF. The chain combines TRBV28 with TRBJ2-7, with 8 positions matching TRBD2. With 6 bases clipped from V and 2 bases from J, the junction kept 12 bases outside the gene matches. CDR1 is MDHEN, CDR2 SYDVKM, per germline. The CDR3 runs to 16 residues.

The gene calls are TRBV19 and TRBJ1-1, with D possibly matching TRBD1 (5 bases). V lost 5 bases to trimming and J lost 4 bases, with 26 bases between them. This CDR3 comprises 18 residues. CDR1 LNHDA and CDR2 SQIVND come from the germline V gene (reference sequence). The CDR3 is CASSAPGATVGLGTEAFF. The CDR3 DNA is TGTGCCAGTAGTGCCCCCGGGGCGACTGTGGGACTGGGCACTGAAGCTTTCTTT.

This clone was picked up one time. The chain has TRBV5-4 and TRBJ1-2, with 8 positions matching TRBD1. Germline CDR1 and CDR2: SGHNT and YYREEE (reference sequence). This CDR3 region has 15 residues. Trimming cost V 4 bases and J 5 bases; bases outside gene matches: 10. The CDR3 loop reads CASSRDRTPRYGYTF. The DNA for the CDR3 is TGTGCCAGCAGCCGGGACAGGACCCCTAGGTATGGCTACACCTTC.

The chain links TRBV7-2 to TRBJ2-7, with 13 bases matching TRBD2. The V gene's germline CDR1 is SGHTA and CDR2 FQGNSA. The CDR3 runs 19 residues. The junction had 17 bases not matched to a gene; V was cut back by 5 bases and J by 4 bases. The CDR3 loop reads CASSLLAGTSGVTSYEQYF. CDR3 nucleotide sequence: TGTGCCAGCAGCCTACTAGCCGGGACTAGCGGGGTCACCTCATACGAGCAGTACTTC.

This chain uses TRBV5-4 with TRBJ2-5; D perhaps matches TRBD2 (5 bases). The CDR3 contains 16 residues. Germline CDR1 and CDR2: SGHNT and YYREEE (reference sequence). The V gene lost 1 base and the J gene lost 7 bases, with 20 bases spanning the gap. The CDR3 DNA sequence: TGTGCCAGCAGCTTGAAAGGCGTCACCGGTGGAGGGACCCAGTACTTC. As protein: CASSLKGVTGGGTQYF.

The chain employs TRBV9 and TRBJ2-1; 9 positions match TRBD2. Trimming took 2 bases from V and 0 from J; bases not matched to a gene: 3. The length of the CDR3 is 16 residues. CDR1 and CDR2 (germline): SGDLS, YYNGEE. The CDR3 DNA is TGTGCCAGCAGCGTCCTAGCGGGATACTCCTACAATGAGCAGTTCTTC. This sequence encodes CASSVLAGYSYNEQFF.

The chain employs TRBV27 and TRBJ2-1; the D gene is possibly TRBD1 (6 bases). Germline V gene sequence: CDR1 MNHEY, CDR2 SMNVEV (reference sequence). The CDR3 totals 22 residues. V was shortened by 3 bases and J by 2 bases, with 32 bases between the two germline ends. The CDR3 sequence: CASSFYELTEAGATFAYNEQFF. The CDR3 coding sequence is TGTGCCAGCAGTTTTTATGAGCTGACCGAGGCAGGGGCTACCTTCGCCTACAATGAGCAGTTCTTC.

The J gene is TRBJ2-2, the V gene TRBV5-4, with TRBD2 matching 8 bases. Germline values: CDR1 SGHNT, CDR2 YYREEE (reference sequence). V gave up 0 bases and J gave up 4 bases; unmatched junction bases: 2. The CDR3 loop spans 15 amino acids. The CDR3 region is CASSLVAGSTGELFF. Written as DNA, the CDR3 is TGTGCCAGCAGCTTGGTAGCGGGGTCCACCGGGGAGCTGTTTTTT.

The CDR3 DNA follows: TGTGCCAGCAGCCAAAGACAGGATGGTAATTCACCCCTCCACTTT. This sequence encodes CASSQRQDGNSPLHF. V and J are TRBV7-2 and TRBJ1-6; D is perhaps TRBD1 (6 bases). The V gene lost 5 bases and the J gene lost 6 bases, with 14 bases spanning the gap. Germline V gene lookup returns CDR1 SGHTA and CDR2 FQGNSA. There are 15 residues in the CDR3.

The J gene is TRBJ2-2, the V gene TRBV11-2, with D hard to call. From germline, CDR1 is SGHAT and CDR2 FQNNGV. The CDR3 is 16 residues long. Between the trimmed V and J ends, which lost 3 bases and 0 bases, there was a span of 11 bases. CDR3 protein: CASSLYPPPNTGELFF. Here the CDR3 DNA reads TGTGCCAGCAGCTTGTATCCCCCCCCGAACACCGGGGAGCTGTTTTTT.

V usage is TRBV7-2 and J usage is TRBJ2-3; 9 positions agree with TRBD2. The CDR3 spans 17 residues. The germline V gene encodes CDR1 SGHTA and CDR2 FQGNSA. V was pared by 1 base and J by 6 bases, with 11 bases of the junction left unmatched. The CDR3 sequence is CASSLEGPAGGSDTQYF. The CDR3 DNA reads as TGTGCCAGCAGCTTAGAAGGCCCAGCGGGGGGCTCGGATACGCAGTATTTT.

The CDR3 DNA reads as TGTGCCAGCAGTTATGACGGGACAGGAGGCTACGAGCAGTACTTC. Amino acid sequence: CASSYDGTGGYEQYF. The chain has TRBV6-5 and TRBJ2-7; 8 bases match TRBD1. The CDR3 covers 15 residues. CDR1 MNHEY and CDR2 SVGAGI come from the germline V gene. V lost 3 bases to trimming and J lost 3 bases; unmatched junction nucleotides: 7.

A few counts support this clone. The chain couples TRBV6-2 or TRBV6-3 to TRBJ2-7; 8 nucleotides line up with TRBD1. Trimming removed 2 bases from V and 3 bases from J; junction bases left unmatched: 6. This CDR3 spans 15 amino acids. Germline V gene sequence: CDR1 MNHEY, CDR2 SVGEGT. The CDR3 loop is CASSYRGQADYEQYF. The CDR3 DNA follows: TGTGCCAGCAGTTACCGGGGACAGGCGGACTACGAGCAGTACTTC.

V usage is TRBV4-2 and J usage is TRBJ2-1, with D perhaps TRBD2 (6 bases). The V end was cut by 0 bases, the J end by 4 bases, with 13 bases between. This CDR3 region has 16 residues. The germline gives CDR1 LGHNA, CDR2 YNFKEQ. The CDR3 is CASSQDLGGVYNEQFF. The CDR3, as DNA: TGTGCCAGCAGCCAAGATCTGGGCGGGGTGTACAATGAGCAGTTCTTC.

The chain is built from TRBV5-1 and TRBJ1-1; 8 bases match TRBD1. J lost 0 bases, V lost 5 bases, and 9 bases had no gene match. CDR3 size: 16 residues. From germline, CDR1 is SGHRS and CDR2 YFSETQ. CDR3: CASRAGQGNLNTEAFF. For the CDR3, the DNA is TGCGCCAGCAGGGCTGGACAGGGAAACTTGAACACTGAAGCTTTCTTT.

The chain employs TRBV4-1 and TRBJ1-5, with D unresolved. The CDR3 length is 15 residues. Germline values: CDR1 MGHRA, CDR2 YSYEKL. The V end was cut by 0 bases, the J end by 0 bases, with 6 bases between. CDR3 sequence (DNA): TGCGCCAGCAGCCAAGACGGGTATAGCAATCAGCCCCAGCATTTT. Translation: CASSQDGYSNQPQHF.

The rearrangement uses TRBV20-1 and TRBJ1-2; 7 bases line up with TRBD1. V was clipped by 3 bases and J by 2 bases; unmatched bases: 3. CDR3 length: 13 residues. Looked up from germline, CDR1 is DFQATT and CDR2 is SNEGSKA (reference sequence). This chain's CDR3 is CSASGTENYGYTF. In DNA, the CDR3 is TGCAGTGCTAGTGGGACAGAAAACTATGGCTACACCTTC.

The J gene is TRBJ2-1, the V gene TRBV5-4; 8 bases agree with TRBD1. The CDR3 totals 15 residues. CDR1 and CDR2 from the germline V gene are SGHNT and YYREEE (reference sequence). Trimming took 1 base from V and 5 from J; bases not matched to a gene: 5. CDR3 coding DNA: TGTGCCAGCAGCTTGCGCGACAGGGGCGACAATGAGCAGTTCTTC. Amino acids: CASSLRDRGDNEQFF.

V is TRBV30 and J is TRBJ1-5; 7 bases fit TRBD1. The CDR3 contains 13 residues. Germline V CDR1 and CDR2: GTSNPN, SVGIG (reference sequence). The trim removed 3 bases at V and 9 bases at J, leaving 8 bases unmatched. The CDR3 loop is CAWSADRDRPQHF. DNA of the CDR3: TGTGCCTGGAGCGCAGACAGGGACAGGCCCCAGCATTTT. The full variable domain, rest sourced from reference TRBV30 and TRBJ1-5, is SQTIHQWPATLVQPVGSPLSLECTVEGTSNPNLYWYRQAAGRGLQLLFYSVGIGQISSEVPQNLSASRPQDRQFILSSKKLLLSDSGFYLCAWSADRDRPQHFGDGTRLSIL.

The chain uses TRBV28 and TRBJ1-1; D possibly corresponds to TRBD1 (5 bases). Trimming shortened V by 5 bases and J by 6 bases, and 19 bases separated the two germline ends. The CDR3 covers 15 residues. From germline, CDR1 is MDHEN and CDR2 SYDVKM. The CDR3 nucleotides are TGTGCCAGCAGTACCTCCGGGACTGGGACGGCTGAAGCTTTCTTT. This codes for CASSTSGTGTAEAFF.

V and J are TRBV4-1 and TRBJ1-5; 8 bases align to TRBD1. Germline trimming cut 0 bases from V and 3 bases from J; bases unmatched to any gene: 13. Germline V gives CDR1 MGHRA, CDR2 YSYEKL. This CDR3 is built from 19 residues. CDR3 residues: CASSQDNPRDRYFNQPQHF. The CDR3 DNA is TGCGCCAGCAGCCAAGATAACCCCCGGGACAGGTATTTCAATCAGCCCCAGCATTTT.

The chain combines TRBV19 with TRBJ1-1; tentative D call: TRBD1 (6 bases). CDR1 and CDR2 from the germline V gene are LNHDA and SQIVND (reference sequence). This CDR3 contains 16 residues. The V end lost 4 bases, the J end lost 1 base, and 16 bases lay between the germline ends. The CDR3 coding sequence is TGTGCCAGTAGTACCCCAGGGGACGGAGGGAACACTGAAGCTTTCTTT. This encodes CASSTPGDGGNTEAFF.

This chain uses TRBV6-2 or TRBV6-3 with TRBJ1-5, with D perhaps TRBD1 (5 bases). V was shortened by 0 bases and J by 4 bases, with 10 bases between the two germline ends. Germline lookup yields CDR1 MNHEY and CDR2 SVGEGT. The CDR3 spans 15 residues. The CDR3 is CASSYSLAGNQPQHF. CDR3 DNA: TGTGCCAGCAGTTACTCGTTGGCAGGGAATCAGCCCCAGCATTTT.

CDR3 residues: CASSHRTSAYNEQFF. The CDR3 DNA reads TGTGCCAGCAGCCATCGGACTAGCGCCTACAATGAGCAGTTCTTC. This rearrangement joins TRBV14 to TRBJ2-1; 9 bases match TRBD2. This CDR3 has 15 amino acids. The V segment lost 3 bases and the J segment 2 bases; nucleotides outside the gene matches: 2. CDR1 is SGHDN, CDR2 FVKESK, per germline. Looking up the rest from reference TRBV14 and TRBJ2-1 gives the full variable domain: EAGVTQFPSHSVIEKGQTVTLRCDPISGHDNLYWYRRVMGKEIKFLLHFVKESKQDESGMPNNRFLAERTGGTYSTLKVQPAELEDSGVYFCASSHRTSAYNEQFFGPGTRLTVL.

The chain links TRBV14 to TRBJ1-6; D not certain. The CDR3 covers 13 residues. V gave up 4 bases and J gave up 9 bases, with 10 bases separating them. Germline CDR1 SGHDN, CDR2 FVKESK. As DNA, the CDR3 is TGTGCCAGCAGCCTGGAGGAAATTTCACCCCTCCACTTT. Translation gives CASSLEEISPLHF.

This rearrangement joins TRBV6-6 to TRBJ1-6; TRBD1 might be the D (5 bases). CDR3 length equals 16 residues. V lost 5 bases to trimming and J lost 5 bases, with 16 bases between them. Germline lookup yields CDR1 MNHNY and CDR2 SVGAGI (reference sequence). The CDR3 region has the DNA TGTGCCAGCAGTAAACTAAGAGGGACTAATAATTCACCCCTCCACTTT. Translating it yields CASSKLRGTNNSPLHF.